This T cell receptor beta chain was obtained from a study of T cell repertoires in aging, cancer and after chemotherapy. Study-wide background: Over several months to years, re-sampled healthy donor repertoires clearly shared clones. Study-wide findings and caveats: In healthy donors, age-related TCR diversity loss mainly reflected lost richness.

TRB rearrangements spanning V, D and J were amplified using mixed TRB-A/B primers. TCRdb reanalysed the multiplex PCR reads using MiXCR and keeps one entry per CDR3 protein. The table includes more than 9,000 distinct CDR3 sequences, approximately 30% detected once. By its share, this clonotype is medium-sized. Its matching antigen is unknown. Amplification of TCR beta used genomic DNA extracted from peripheral blood. V lost 0 bases and J lost 4, with 10 bases in between. Germline loops: CDR1 LGHNA, CDR2 YNFKEQ. The CDR3 is 16 residues long. The chain combines TRBV4-2 with TRBJ2-6; D perhaps matches TRBD1 (6 bases). The receptor was isolated from a human donor in good health. The specimen was blood. DNA for the CDR3: TGTGCCAGCAGCCAAGATGAGGGGGACGGGGCCAACGTCCTGACTTTC. Amino acid sequence: CASSQDEGDGANVLTF.